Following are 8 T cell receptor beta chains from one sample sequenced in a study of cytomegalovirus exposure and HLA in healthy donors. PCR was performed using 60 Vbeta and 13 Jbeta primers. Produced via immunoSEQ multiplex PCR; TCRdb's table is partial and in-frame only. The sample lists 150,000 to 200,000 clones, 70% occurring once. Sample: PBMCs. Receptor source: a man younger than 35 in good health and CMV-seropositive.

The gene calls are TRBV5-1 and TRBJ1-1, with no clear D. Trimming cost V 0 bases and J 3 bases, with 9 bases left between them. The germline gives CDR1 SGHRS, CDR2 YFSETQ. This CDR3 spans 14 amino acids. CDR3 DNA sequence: TGCGCCAGCAGCTTGGCCATCCGAGACACTGAAGCTTTCTTT. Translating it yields CASSLAIRDTEAFF.

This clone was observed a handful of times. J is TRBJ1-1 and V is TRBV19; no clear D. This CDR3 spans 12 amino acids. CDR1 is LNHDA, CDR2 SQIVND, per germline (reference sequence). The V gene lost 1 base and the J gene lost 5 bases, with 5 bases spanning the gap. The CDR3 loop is CASSIGETEAFF. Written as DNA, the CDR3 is TGTGCCAGTAGTATAGGGGAGACTGAAGCTTTCTTT.

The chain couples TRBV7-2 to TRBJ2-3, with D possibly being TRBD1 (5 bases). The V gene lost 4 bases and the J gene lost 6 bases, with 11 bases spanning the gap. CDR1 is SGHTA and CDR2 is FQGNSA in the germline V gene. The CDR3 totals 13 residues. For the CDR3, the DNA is TGTGCCAGCAGCTCCTATCAGGGCGATACGCAGTATTTT. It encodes CASSSYQGDTQYF.

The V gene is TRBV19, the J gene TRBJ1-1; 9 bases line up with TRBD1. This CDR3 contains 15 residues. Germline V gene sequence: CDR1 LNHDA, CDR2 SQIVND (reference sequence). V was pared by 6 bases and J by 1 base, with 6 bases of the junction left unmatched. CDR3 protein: CASRNRGQGNTEAFF. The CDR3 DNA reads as TGTGCCAGTAGGAACAGGGGACAGGGGAACACTGAAGCTTTCTTT.

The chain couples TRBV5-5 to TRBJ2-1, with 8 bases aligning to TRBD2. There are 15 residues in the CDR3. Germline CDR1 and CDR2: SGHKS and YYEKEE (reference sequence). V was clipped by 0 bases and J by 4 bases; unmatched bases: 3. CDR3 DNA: TGTGCCAGCAGCTTGGTGCGGGGGGTTTACAATGAGCAGTTCTTC. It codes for CASSLVRGVYNEQFF.

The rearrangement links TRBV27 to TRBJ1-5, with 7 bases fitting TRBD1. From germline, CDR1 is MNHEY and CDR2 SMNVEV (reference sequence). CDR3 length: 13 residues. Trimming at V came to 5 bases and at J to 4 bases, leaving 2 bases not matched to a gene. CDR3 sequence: CASSATGNQPQHF. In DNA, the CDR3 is TGTGCCAGCAGTGCGACAGGGAATCAGCCCCAGCATTTT.

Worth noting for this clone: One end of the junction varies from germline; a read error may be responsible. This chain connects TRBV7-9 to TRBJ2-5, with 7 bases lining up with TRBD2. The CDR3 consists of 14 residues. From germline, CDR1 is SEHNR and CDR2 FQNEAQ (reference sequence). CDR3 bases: TGTGCCAGCAGCTTAGCGTCTGGGGGGGAGCCCACTCACTTC. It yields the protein CASSLASGGEPTHF.

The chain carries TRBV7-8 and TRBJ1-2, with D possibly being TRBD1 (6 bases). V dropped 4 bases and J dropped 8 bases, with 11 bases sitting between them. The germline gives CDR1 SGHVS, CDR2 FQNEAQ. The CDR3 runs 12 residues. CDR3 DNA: TGTGCCAGCAGCTCGGACAGTGAGGGCTACACCTTC. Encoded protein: CASSSDSEGYTF.